The entry below describes one T cell receptor (beta chain). This sample stems from a study of blood T cell repertoires in COVID-19. Overall study context: There were acute and convalescent COVID-19 samples, and they came from the United States, Italy and Spain.

Seattle enrolled patients during active infection and tracked them longitudinally. This CDR3 contains 15 residues. Sequencing used immunoSEQ multiplex PCR; TCRdb keeps in-frame clones, though not all of them. The sample shows 87,000 or so clones, around 85% of them seen only once. This clonotype was sampled from a woman aged 80 or over with COVID-19, enrolled during active disease. The gene calls are TRBV21-1 and TRBJ2-7; the table's D call, TRBD2, was not checked against the DNA. TRBV21-1 is a pseudogene locus. The specimen was peripheral blood. Here the CDR3 DNA reads TGTGCCAGCAGCAAAGCGAGCGGGAGAGAAAACGAGCAGTACTTC. Its protein is CASSKASGRENEQYF.